This T cell receptor beta chain appears in the sequencing data of a study of beta chain features in type 1 diabetes. At the level of the study: The examined sorted cells totaled around 100,000,000 across samples.

Per the germline V gene, CDR1 is ENHRY and CDR2 is SYGVKD. This CDR3 spans 12 amino acids. V lost 8 bases to trimming and J lost 12 bases, with 20 bases between them. Over 95% purity was reached by all sorted populations. Sequencing targeted expressed TCRB transcripts, as all isolated RNA had been reverse transcribed. Naive, central memory and regulatory T cell samples yielded around 3.6 million reads on average. The protocol was immunoSEQ multiplex PCR, while the TCRdb copy is restricted to in-frame clones and leaves out a portion. Of approximately 150,000 clones listed, roughly 10% are singletons. This clone was picked up many times.

Input material: naive CD4+ T cells from blood. The chain uses TRBV10-3 and TRBJ2-7, with D perhaps TRBD2 (5 bases). This TCR was recovered from a man aged 18 to 30 in good health. The CDR3 coding sequence is TGTGCCATCGGCCGTGATCCTACGAGCGGGTACTTC. This encodes CAIGRDPTSGYF.